Following are 21 T cell receptor beta chains from one sample sequenced in a study of control samples from healthy donors and cancer patients. Sequenced by immunoSEQ multiplex PCR; TCRdb stores in-frame clones only, minus some. Of more than 25,000 clones detected, around 91% appear once; the ten largest clones hold about 12%. Material for sequencing was PBMCs. The receptors shown here come from a man aged 50-59 years with lung cancer.

The chain employs TRBV5-4 and TRBJ1-4; no clear D. The germline V gene has CDR1 SGHNT and CDR2 YYREEE (reference sequence). V gave up 0 bases and J gave up 0 bases, with 9 bases separating them. This CDR3 contains 16 residues. In nucleotides, the CDR3 is TGTGCCAGCAGCTTGGCCCCAGAAGCAACTAATGAAAAACTGTTTTTT. This translates into CASSLAPEATNEKLFF.

The gene calls are TRBV6-1 and TRBJ1-5, with no clear D. V was pared by 2 bases and J by 1 base, with 6 bases between. Germline assignment: CDR1 MNHNS and CDR2 SASEGT. The CDR3 runs to 14 residues. CDR3 in amino acids: CASSERDSNQPQHF. CDR3 sequence (DNA): TGTGCCAGCAGTGAACGAGACAGCAATCAGCCCCAGCATTTT.

The J gene is TRBJ2-2, the V gene TRBV9; D unclear. V was cut by 0 bases and J by 1 base, with 7 bases left in between. Per germline, CDR1 SGDLS and CDR2 YYNGEE. The CDR3 sequence is 15 residues long. CDR3: CASSVVGGNTGELFF. As DNA, the CDR3 is TGTGCCAGCAGCGTAGTGGGTGGGAACACCGGGGAGCTGTTTTTT. Full variable domain (rest looked up from reference TRBV9 and TRBJ2-2): DSGVTQTPKHLITATGQRVTLRCSPRSGDLSVYWYQQSLDQGLQFLIQYYNGEERAKGNILERFSAQQFPDLHSELNLSSLELGDSALYFCASSVVGGNTGELFFGEGSRLTVL.

The rearrangement joins TRBV7-3 to TRBJ1-2; no reliable D call. V lost 11 bases to trimming and J lost 8 bases, with 6 bases between them. Germline V gene data show CDR1 as SGHTA and CDR2 as FQGTGA. CDR3 size: 8 residues. The CDR3 DNA sequence: TGTGCCCCCCAGGGCTACACCTTC. It specifies CAPQGYTF.

This chain links TRBV5-1 with TRBJ2-1, with D possibly matching TRBD1 (5 bases). The CDR3 runs 18 residues. In germline, CDR1 is SGHRS, CDR2 YFSETQ. V was pared by 3 bases and J by 0 bases, with 19 bases between. Here the CDR3 DNA reads TGCGCCAGCAGCTGGGGCCCCGAAAGGGATGCCTCCTACAATGAGCAGTTCTTC. As protein: CASSWGPERDASYNEQFF.

This sequence joins TRBV4-1 and TRBJ2-1; D remains unclear. CDR1 and CDR2 from the germline V gene are MGHRA and YSYEKL. Trimming stripped 0 bases from V and 8 bases from J, with 11 bases between. The CDR3 has 14 amino acids. CDR3 in amino acids: CASSQDTLGYEQFF. The DNA of the CDR3 is TGCGCCAGCAGCCAAGATACCCTGGGGTATGAGCAGTTCTTC.

The V gene is TRBV6-5, the J gene TRBJ2-2; a possible D gene is TRBD2 (7 bases). Looked up from germline, CDR1 is MNHEY and CDR2 is SVGAGI. The CDR3 has 16 amino acids. V was cut by 0 bases and J by 5 bases, with 13 bases left in between. The CDR3 spells CASSYSGRGRTGELFF. The CDR3, as DNA: TGTGCCAGCAGTTACTCGGGGAGGGGGAGGACCGGGGAGCTGTTTTTT.

The CDR3 region is CASSFGGEYGYTF. For the CDR3, the DNA is TGTGCCAGCAGTTTCGGAGGGGAATATGGCTACACCTTC. The chain joins TRBV6-6 to TRBJ1-2; D perhaps matches TRBD1 (5 bases). The germline gives CDR1 MNHNY, CDR2 SVGAGI (reference sequence). Trimming shortened V by 4 bases and J by 5 bases, and 11 bases separated the two germline ends. The CDR3 has 13 amino acids.

This rearrangement joins TRBV3-1 (or the pseudogene TRBV3-2) to TRBJ2-7; D call uncertain. Trimming removed 0 bases at V and 9 bases at J, with 9 bases between. The CDR3 spans 12 residues. Per the germline V gene, CDR1 is LGHDT and CDR2 is YNNKEL (reference sequence). The CDR3 here is CASSQEGLLQYF. The CDR3 DNA follows: TGTGCCAGCAGCCAAGAAGGCCTACTGCAGTACTTC.

The V call is TRBV9, the J call TRBJ1-2; 8 bases line up with TRBD1. From germline, CDR1 is SGDLS and CDR2 YYNGEE. V gave up 0 bases and J gave up 5 bases; unmatched junction bases: 6. The CDR3 spans 15 residues. CDR3 DNA: TGTGCCAGCAGCGTAGACGCAGGGGGCGCTTATGGCTACACCTTC. Its translation is CASSVDAGGAYGYTF.

The chain employs TRBV10-3 and TRBJ1-2; TRBD1 might be the D (5 bases). This CDR3 contains 13 residues. Looked up from germline, CDR1 is ENHRY and CDR2 is SYGVKD. Trimming shortened V by 0 bases and J by 8 bases, and 10 bases separated the two germline ends. The CDR3 DNA reads TGTGCCATCAGTGAGTCCCAGGGTAAAGGCTACACCTTC. Its protein is CAISESQGKGYTF.

The chain employs TRBV7-9 and TRBJ2-6; D is ambiguous. The CDR3 sequence is 14 residues long. Trimming stripped 5 bases from V and 0 bases from J, with 5 bases between. The V gene's germline CDR1 is SEHNR and CDR2 FQNEAQ (reference sequence). The DNA for the CDR3 is TGTGCCAGCAGCCATATCTCTGGGGCCAACGTCCTGACTTTC. Translating gives CASSHISGANVLTF.

The chain recombines TRBV3-1 (or the pseudogene TRBV3-2) with TRBJ2-3; a possible D gene is TRBD2 (6 bases). Germline V gene data show CDR1 as LGHDT and CDR2 as YNNKEL (reference sequence). V was cut by 3 bases and J by 1 base, with 17 bases left in between. The CDR3 has 17 residues. CDR3 sequence reads: CASSQAGSGVGTDTQYF. The CDR3 DNA is TGTGCCAGCAGCCAGGCAGGTTCGGGAGTCGGCACAGATACGCAGTATTTT.

J is TRBJ1-1 and V is TRBV5-5, with D unresolved. The CDR3 has 15 residues. V lost 2 bases and J lost 4, with 15 bases in between. Germline CDR1 and CDR2: SGHKS and YYEKEE (reference sequence). The CDR3 sequence: CASSLGPRPGTEAFF. DNA of the CDR3: TGTGCCAGCAGCTTAGGGCCCAGGCCGGGCACTGAAGCTTTCTTT.

For this clone: One end of the junction fails to match germline, which may point to a read error. This chain joins TRBV7-7 and TRBJ2-5, with a possible D match to TRBD1 (6 bases). This CDR3 is 13 amino acids long. Germline CDR1 SSHAT, CDR2 FNYEAQ (reference sequence). The CDR3 loop is CASSSGQQETQYF. CDR3 bases: TGTGCTAGCAGCTCTGGACAGCAAGAGACCCAGTACTTC.

The V gene is TRBV4-3, the J gene TRBJ2-1, with 10 bases identical to TRBD2. Germline CDR1 and CDR2: LGHNA and YSLEER. V shed 2 bases and J 1 base; nucleotides not matched to a gene: 20. This CDR3 is 22 amino acids long. The CDR3 region has the DNA TGCGCCAGCAGCCAACAAGGTTCGGGAGCGGGGGGGCCGCTAATGTCCTACAATGAGCAGTTCTTC. Residues: CASSQQGSGAGGPLMSYNEQFF.

V is TRBV6-6 and J is TRBJ2-2, with TRBD2 as a possible D gene (5 bases). The CDR3 loop spans 14 amino acids. With 5 bases removed from V and 1 base from J, the gap between germline ends came to 8 bases. The germline V gene has CDR1 MNHNY and CDR2 SVGAGI (reference sequence). The CDR3 protein is CASSVGLNTGELFF. The DNA for the CDR3 is TGTGCCAGCAGTGTTGGACTGAACACCGGGGAGCTGTTTTTT.

The chain carries TRBV18 and TRBJ2-2; 7 nucleotides line up with TRBD1. This CDR3 region has 15 residues. The germline gives CDR1 KGHSH, CDR2 LQKENI. Losses at the gene ends were 1 base for V and 3 bases for J; bases not matched to a gene: 2. The CDR3 here is CASSPRTGDTGELFF. CDR3 in DNA: TGTGCCAGCTCACCACGGACAGGAGACACCGGGGAGCTGTTTTTT.

The rearrangement joins TRBV24-1 to TRBJ2-7; 8 bases match TRBD2. V gave up 2 bases and J gave up 6 bases; unmatched junction bases: 5. The germline CDR1 and CDR2 sequences are KGHDR and SFDVKD. This CDR3 is 14 amino acids long. DNA of the CDR3: TGTGCCACCAGTGATTCTAGGACTAGCTCCGAGCAGTACTTC. This gives the protein CATSDSRTSSEQYF.

The chain recombines TRBV9 with TRBJ1-2; D gene uncertain. CDR3 length equals 16 residues. V was pared by 3 bases and J by 3 bases, with 18 bases between. The germline gives CDR1 SGDLS, CDR2 YYNGEE. The DNA of the CDR3 is TGTGCCAGCAGCGCGAGCGACCCCGCCGGCGACTATGGCTACACCTTC. It translates to CASSASDPAGDYGYTF.

The chain joins TRBV7-3 to TRBJ2-3, with 9 nucleotides matching TRBD1. Germline CDR1 SGHTA, CDR2 FQGTGA. CDR3 length: 17 amino acids. The junction had 8 bases not matched to a gene; V was cut back by 2 bases and J by 2 bases. The CDR3 sequence: CASSLGLGQGITDTQYF. CDR3 coding DNA: TGTGCCAGCAGCTTAGGTCTGGGACAGGGCATCACAGATACGCAGTATTTT.